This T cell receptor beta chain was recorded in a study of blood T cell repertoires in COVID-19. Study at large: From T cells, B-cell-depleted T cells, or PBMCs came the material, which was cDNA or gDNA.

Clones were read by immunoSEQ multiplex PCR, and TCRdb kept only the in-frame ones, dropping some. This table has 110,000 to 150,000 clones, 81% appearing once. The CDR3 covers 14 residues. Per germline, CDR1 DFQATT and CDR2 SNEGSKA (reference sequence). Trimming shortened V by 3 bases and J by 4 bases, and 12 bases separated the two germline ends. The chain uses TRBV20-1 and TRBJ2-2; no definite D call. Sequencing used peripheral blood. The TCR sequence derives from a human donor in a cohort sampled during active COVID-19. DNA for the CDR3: TGCAGTGCTAGTCGGAGCTCGGGCACCGGGGAGCTGTTTTTT. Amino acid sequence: CSASRSSGTGELFF.